Listed below are T cell receptor beta chains from one sample, sequenced in a study of technical replicates of blood from several donors. Repertoires were generated with immunoSEQ multiplex PCR, while TCRdb's copy carries only in-frame clones and drops some. The sample holds 65,000 to 80,000 clones; roughly 96% are singletons and the top ten take roughly 0.35%. The specimen was T cells isolated from PBMCs. The receptors stem from a human donor in good health. Each CDR3 is given with its conserved first and last residue. The D gene is left open where the match is weak. Expanded clones are given a class, and other clones once, few, many or no size at all.

size	D	J	V	DNA	CDR3
.	.	TRBJ1-1	TRBV30	TGTGCCTGGAGTGTAGGGGATACGACTGAAGCTTTCTTT	CAWSVGDTTEAFF
.	TRBD2	TRBJ2-3	TRBV9	TGTGCCAGCAGCGTACTTGGCGGGAGTCGTTTCACAGATACGCAGTATTTT	CASSVLGGSRFTDTQYF
once	.	TRBJ2-3	TRBV11-3	TGTGCCAGCAGCTTAGACTCCACAGATACGCAGTATTTT	CASSLDSTDTQYF
.	TRBD2	TRBJ2-4	TRBV7-3	TGTGCCAGCAGCCCGGGACTAGCAGTAAACATTCAGTACTTC	CASSPGLAVNIQYF
.	TRBD2	TRBJ2-1	TRBV29-1	TGCAGCGTTGAACCCCAGACAGGGGAGGTCGTAGCGGGAGGGTTCTTC	CSVEPQTGEVVAGGFF
.	TRBD1	TRBJ2-1	TRBV4-2	TGTGCCAGCAGCCAAGGAGGGACAGGGGGCAGTGAGCAGTTCTTC	CASSQGGTGGSEQFF
.	.	TRBJ1-1	TRBV2	TGTGCCAGCATTCAGACAGCTGCCAACACTGAAGCTTTCTTT	CASIQTAANTEAFF
.	.	TRBJ1-5	TRBV27	TGTGCCAGCAGTTTCCTAGGGGAAACCCAGCATTTT	CASSFLGETQHF
.	TRBD2	TRBJ2-7	TRBV4-3	TGCGCCAGCAGCCAAGAGCCAGCGGGAGGCTCCTACGAGCAGTACTTC	CASSQEPAGGSYEQYF
once	.	TRBJ1-1	TRBV27	TGTGCCAGCAGTTTTTCCCCCCGGAACACTGAAGCTTTCTTT	CASSFSPRNTEAFF
once	.	TRBJ2-3	TRBV30	TGTGCCTGGAGTACTCAGGGAGATACGCAGTATTTT	CAWSTQGDTQYF
.	TRBD1	TRBJ1-2	TRBV7-9	TGTGCCAGCAGCTCGGGACAGTCCTTTGGCTACACCTTC	CASSSGQSFGYTF
.	.	TRBJ1-3	TRBV9	TGTGCCAGCAGCGTAGAACAGGCTGGAAACACCATATATTTT	CASSVEQAGNTIYF
.	TRBD1	TRBJ1-4	TRBV11-2	TGTGCCAGCAGCTTAGCGGGGACAGGCGGAAACCTTATTGAAAAACTGTTTTTT	CASSLAGTGGNLIEKLFF
.	TRBD2	TRBJ2-7	TRBV7-9	TGTGCCAGCAGCTTAGTTACTAGCGCGTCCCACTACGAGCAGTACTTC	CASSLVTSASHYEQYF
.	.	TRBJ2-2	TRBV7-9	TGTGCCAGCAGCCCCGACCTGAGGAGGCTGTTTTTT	CASSPDLRRLFF
.	TRBD1	TRBJ2-7	TRBV6-5	TGTGCCAGCAGTTCTGCGGCGACAGGGAGTCTCCACGAGCAGTACTTC	CASSSAATGSLHEQYF
.	TRBD2	TRBJ2-4	TRBV7-9	TGTGCCAGCAGCTTAGCGGGACTAGCGGTAGCCAAAAACATTCAGTACTTC	CASSLAGLAVAKNIQYF
once	.	TRBJ2-7	TRBV21-1	TGTGCCAGCAGCACTGGACTCGTATCGGGGGAGACACGGTACGAGCAGTACTTC	CASSTGLVSGETRYEQYF